This T cell receptor beta chain was profiled in a study of shared clonotypes between healthy human individuals (dated by TCRdb to about 2020). Concerning the study at large: A few men and a couple of women, aged 18 to 49 years, made up the cohort. Between about 0.9 and 9 billion PBMCs per donor were obtained by leukapheresis. To estimate repertoire size and how much clonotypes are shared between individuals, the study performed deep sequencing of blood TCR repertoires from a few healthy adults. For each donor, three plates each were used for CD4 naive and CD4 memory, two plates were used for CD8 naive, and one plate was used for CD8 memory. To increase sequencing depth and limit assay-specific biases, TCR repertoire library preparation and sequencing were carried out by different laboratories using diverse techniques.

The germline ends are 12 bases apart after V is trimmed by 3 bases and J by 1 base. The germline V gene (reference sequence) specifies LNHDA as CDR1 and SQIVND as CDR2. The CDR3, cysteine through phenylalanine, is 15 amino acids long. Left in the record is the CDR3 DNA by itself, 45 bases read in frame from the first base. The donors were healthy, HIV-negative adults with no recently reported acute infections or vaccinations. Every donor was a Caucasian adult living in Nashville, Tennessee, USA. CD4+ T cells were enriched by magnetic negative selection; naive cells were then positively selected on CD45RA, and the negative fraction formed the memory subset. After blood collection by leukapheresis, PBMCs were isolated using Ficoll-Histopaque density gradient centrifugation and then cryopreserved in the vapor phase of liquid nitrogen. Purity and quantity of every magnetically sorted T cell population were checked by analytical flow cytometry. Genomic DNA was isolated from every sorted fraction and measured by UV absorbance on a Nanodrop 2000c.

What the authors observed across the whole study: Clonotypes shared by all four sorted-subset donors showed higher generation probabilities than non-shared clonotypes. Because the study included a small number of donors, the genetic and exposure-history diversity represented was limited. Rarefaction of sorted-subset datasets indicated incomplete sequencing despite the large sequencing depth. Across a handful of donors, roughly 5.4% of naive CD4, roughly 3.5% of naive CD8, around 2.1% of memory CD4, and 0.4% of memory CD8 clonotypes were shared. Naive subsets generally had larger estimated clonotype richness than memory subsets did. Pairwise subsampling indicated that sequencing depth was expected to affect the degree of clonotype sharing among donors. Sampling was restricted to blood, and TCR repertoires in tissue are likely to differ from TCR repertoires in blood.

Using the deep immunoSEQ assay, TCR CDR3 regions were amplified from genomic DNA by multiplex PCR. Genomic DNA extracted from each cell subset was distributed evenly over all wells of several immunoSEQ 96-well plates, and each plate served as one replicate. For sorted subsets, roughly 200 ng of genomic DNA, equivalent to around 29,000 T cell genomes, went into each replicate PCR. Purified libraries were measured with a Qubit 3.0 fluorometer, size-checked on a Bioanalyzer 2100, and measured again with the KAPA Library Quantification kit. Every immunoSEQ 96-well plate was sequenced on a dedicated single-read 150-cycle Illumina NextSeq 550 flow cell. The original methods were these. Because only junctional sequences without quality scores were contained in the immunoSEQ output, filtering matching that applied to full-length reads could not be performed. Sequences were annotated with PyIR, a Python wrapper for IgBLAST v1.9, using IMGT germline references to assign V/J genes and CDR3. Any read was removed if the V/J assignment was weak (E-value above 1e-6), the CDR3 was missing, or the read contained stop codons, out-of-frame junctions, or ambiguous translated residues. V3J clonotypes were defined by identical inferred V gene, J gene, and CDR3 amino acid sequence. To compute the percentage overlap between repertoires, the number of shared unique clonotypes was divided by the size of the smaller repertoire. RTK rarefaction, the Chao1 estimator, and Recon v2.1 estimates of unobserved clonotypes were used to assess repertoire richness. For all TCRbeta clonotypes obtained by the gDNA method from several donors, generation probabilities were computed with OLGA. TCRdb provides this immuneACCESS table in a form limited to in-frame rearrangements. Some clones are lacking; in checked studies, under half of them reflect an unresolved V gene, and why the rest are absent is not known. V, J and clone size reflect that table, while D and trimming were determined from the DNA. This sample gives about 700,000 clones in total; approximately 79% of them show up just once. Together, the top ten hold 1.5% to 2% of the sample.

Remarks on this clone: Its antigen is not yet known. No base quality values were provided; no much bigger clone lies one nucleotide off.

Rearrangement joined TRBV19 to TRBJ2-5; perhaps TRBD1 is the D gene, with 5 bases matching. The sample consisted of memory CD4+ T cells sorted from blood. The cell subset or site label on this specimen signifies: CD45RA-negative fraction. The sequence was collected from a woman aged 25 to 39 in good health. The DNA is TGTGCCAGTAGTATGACGGCAGGGCGCCAAGAGACCCAGTACTTC. Its coded protein is CASSMTAGRQETQYF. With the portions outside the CDR3 filled from the reference TRBV19 and TRBJ2-5 genes, the complete variable region becomes DGGITQSPKYLFRKEGQNVTLSCEQNLNHDAMYWYRQDPGQGLRLIYYSQIVNDFQKGDIAEGYSVSREKKESFPLTVTSAQKNPTAFYLCASSMTAGRQETQYFGPGTRLLVL.